What follows are 13 T cell receptor beta chains derived from one specimen sequenced in a study of cytomegalovirus exposure and HLA in healthy donors. Both 60 Vbeta primers and 13 Jbeta primers went into the PCR. The method was immunoSEQ multiplex PCR; TCRdb's version includes in-frame clones alone and lacks a portion of them. The profile shows about 110,000 clones, 55% to 75% of them singletons. Sequenced input: PBMCs. All receptors come from a woman aged 70-85 years in good health and CMV-seropositive.

The V and J genes are TRBV6-5 and TRBJ2-1, with 11 bases that match TRBD1. This CDR3 has 15 residues. V lost 6 bases and J lost 3; bases outside the gene matches: 4. CDR1 is MNHEY and CDR2 is SVGAGI in the germline V gene. As DNA, the CDR3 is TGTGCCAGCAGGTCCGGGACAGGGGGCTACAATGAGCAGTTCTTC. Residues: CASRSGTGGYNEQFF.

This chain uses TRBV4-3 with TRBJ1-6; maybe TRBD1 (5 bases). V was cut by 1 base and J by 7 bases, with 14 bases left in between. The CDR3 totals 16 residues. The V gene's germline CDR1 is LGHNA and CDR2 YSLEER. CDR3 residues: CASSQGLTVKNSPLHF. In DNA form, the CDR3 reads TGCGCCAGCAGCCAAGGTTTGACAGTGAAAAATTCACCCCTCCACTTT.

In its sample, this clone was seen once. The V and J genes are TRBV7-8 and TRBJ2-7; no reliable D call. Germline V gene lookup returns CDR1 SGHVS and CDR2 FQNEAQ. This CDR3 is built from 12 residues. The V gene lost 1 base and the J gene lost 6 bases, with 7 bases spanning the gap. The CDR3 here is CASSLEPVEQYF. The CDR3 coding sequence is TGTGCCAGCAGCTTAGAGCCGGTCGAGCAGTACTTC.

The chain joins TRBV7-2 to TRBJ2-7; 7 positions match TRBD2. The CDR3 runs to 15 residues. V shed 3 bases, J shed 6 bases, and the junction held 11 bases outside the gene matches. Germline CDR1 is SGHTA and CDR2 is FQGNSA. Written as DNA, the CDR3 is TGTGCCAGCAGCTTCTATACTAGCGCCGGGCTCGAGCAGTACTTC. It yields the protein CASSFYTSAGLEQYF.

With respect to this clone: The junction differs from germline at one of its ends, possibly a read error. V gene TRBV29-1 combines with J gene TRBJ1-1; weak D call: TRBD1 (5 bases). The CDR3 extends over 13 amino acids. Germline lookup yields CDR1 SQVTM and CDR2 ANQGSEA. The CDR3 DNA sequence: TGCAGCGTTGAAGGTTTAACGGGGACTGGAGCTTTCTTT. Protein product: CSVEGLTGTGAFF.

This chain connects TRBV10-1 to TRBJ2-5; a possible D gene is TRBD1 (5 bases). The CDR3 has 14 amino acids. Germline CDR1 is WNHNN and CDR2 is SYGVQD (reference sequence). V dropped 5 bases and J dropped 5 bases, with 15 bases sitting between them. Written as DNA, the CDR3 is TGCGCCAGCAGTCCCTCGAAGGGGCGGGAGACCCAGTACTTC. The encoded protein is CASSPSKGRETQYF.

The rearrangement links TRBV4-3 to TRBJ2-7; the D gene is possibly TRBD2 (7 bases). The CDR3 totals 15 residues. The ends were cut back, 1 base at V and 3 bases at J, with 13 bases in the middle. Germline CDR1 LGHNA, CDR2 YSLEER. The CDR3 loop is CASSQVGGGGYEQYF. The CDR3, as DNA: TGCGCCAGCAGCCAAGTTGGAGGGGGGGGCTACGAGCAGTACTTC.

This sequence joins TRBV4-1 and TRBJ1-6; TRBD1 agrees at 8 bases. V trimming: 1 base; J trimming: 7 bases; junction bases outside the gene matches: 6. The germline gives CDR1 MGHRA, CDR2 YSYEKL. CDR3 length: 16 amino acids. CDR3 nucleotide sequence: TGCGCCAGCAGCCAAGCGCCAGGGGGCACGAATTCACCCCTCCACTTT. Translation gives CASSQAPGGTNSPLHF.

The CDR3 coding sequence is TGTGCCAGCAGTCCTTCACAGAGGGCTGGGTCACCCCTCCACTTT. As protein: CASSPSQRAGSPLHF. The chain employs TRBV6-5 and TRBJ1-6; D not resolved. This CDR3 comprises 15 residues. Germline CDR1 reads MNHEY; CDR2 reads SVGAGI. The V gene lost 5 bases and the J gene lost 10 bases, with 18 bases spanning the gap.

The chain links TRBV6-1 to TRBJ2-7, with 8 bases fitting TRBD1. The junction had 7 bases not matched to a gene; V was cut back by 5 bases and J by 1 base. This CDR3 has 15 amino acids. Germline V gene lookup returns CDR1 MNHNS and CDR2 SASEGT. CDR3 region: CASSRSGTGSYEQYF. CDR3 coding DNA: TGTGCCAGCAGTCGTTCCGGGACAGGATCCTACGAGCAGTACTTC.

As to this clone: This CDR3 is also generated by other DNA sequences in the sample. The V call is TRBV5-1, the J call TRBJ1-4, with 9 bases aligning to TRBD1. Germline V CDR1 and CDR2: SGHRS, YFSETQ. V trimming: 0 bases; J trimming: 6 bases; junction bases outside the gene matches: 3. The CDR3 loop spans 15 amino acids. The CDR3 reads CASSLEGQGYEKLFF. The CDR3 nucleotides are TGCGCCAGCAGCTTGGAGGGACAGGGTTATGAAAAACTGTTTTTT.

The chain has TRBV2 and TRBJ2-5; 7 nucleotides agree with TRBD1. This CDR3 has 17 amino acids. V lost 6 bases and J lost 4; bases outside the gene matches: 17. Germline CDR1 reads SNHLY; CDR2 reads FYNNEI. CDR3 protein: CASRPEVGTAPTETQYF. The CDR3 DNA is TGTGCCAGCAGGCCTGAAGTCGGGACAGCCCCTACAGAGACCCAGTACTTC.

This clone was observed a single time. One junction end does not reproduce the germline sequence, and a read error may be involved. The J gene is TRBJ1-2, the V gene TRBV30, with a tentative D call TRBD1 (5 bases). CDR3 length: 11 residues. Germline V lookup: CDR1 GTSNPN, CDR2 SVGIG (reference sequence). CDR3 nucleotide sequence: TGTGCCTCAATTAGGGGATCCGGCTGCACCTTC. This gives the protein CASIRGSGCTF.